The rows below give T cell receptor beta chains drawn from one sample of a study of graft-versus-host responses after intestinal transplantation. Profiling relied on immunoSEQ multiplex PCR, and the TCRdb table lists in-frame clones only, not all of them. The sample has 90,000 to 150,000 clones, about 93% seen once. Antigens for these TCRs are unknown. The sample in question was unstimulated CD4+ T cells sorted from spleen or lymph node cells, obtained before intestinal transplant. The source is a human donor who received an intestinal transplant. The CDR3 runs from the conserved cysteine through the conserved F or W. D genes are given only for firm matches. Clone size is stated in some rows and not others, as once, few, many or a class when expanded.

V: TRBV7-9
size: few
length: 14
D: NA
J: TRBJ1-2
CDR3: CASSLGAGGNGYTF
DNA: TGTGCCAGCAGCTTAGGGGCCGGGGGCAACGGCTACACCTTC

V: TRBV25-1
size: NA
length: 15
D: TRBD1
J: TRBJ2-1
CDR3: CASVPQGAFPNEQFF
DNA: TGTGCCAGCGTTCCCCAGGGGGCTTTCCCAAATGAGCAGTTCTTC

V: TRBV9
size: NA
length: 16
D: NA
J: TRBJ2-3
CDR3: CASSEKGTTTTDTQYF
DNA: TGTGCCAGCAGCGAGAAGGGCACTACAACCACAGATACGCAGTATTTT

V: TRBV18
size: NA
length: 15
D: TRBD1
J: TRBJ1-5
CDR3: CASSPTGGSNQPQHF
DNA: TGTGCCAGCTCACCTACAGGGGGTAGCAATCAGCCCCAGCATTTT

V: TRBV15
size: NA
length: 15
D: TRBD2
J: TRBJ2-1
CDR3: CATSRGGSSYNEQFF
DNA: TGTGCCACCAGCAGAGGCGGGAGCTCCTACAATGAGCAGTTCTTC

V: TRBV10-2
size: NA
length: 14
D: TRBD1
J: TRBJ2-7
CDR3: CASSDVGQGDEQYF
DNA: TGCGCCAGCAGTGATGTCGGACAGGGCGACGAGCAGTACTTC

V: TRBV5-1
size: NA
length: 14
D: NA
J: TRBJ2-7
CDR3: CASSLAARTAKQYF
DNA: TGCGCCAGCAGCTTGGCCGCTCGGACAGCAAAGCAGTACTTC

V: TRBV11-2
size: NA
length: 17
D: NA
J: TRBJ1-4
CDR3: CASSLGGLQGLGEKLFF
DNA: TGTGCCAGCAGCTTAGGCGGGCTACAGGGCTTGGGTGAAAAACTGTTTTTT

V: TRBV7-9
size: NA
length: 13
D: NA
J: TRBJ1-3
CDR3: CASSLTGRGTIYF
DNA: TGTGCCAGCAGCTTAACTGGTCGGGGCACCATATATTTT

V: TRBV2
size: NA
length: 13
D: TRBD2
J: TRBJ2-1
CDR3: CASSPTSGSEQFF
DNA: TGTGCCAGCAGTCCTACTAGCGGCAGTGAGCAGTTCTTC

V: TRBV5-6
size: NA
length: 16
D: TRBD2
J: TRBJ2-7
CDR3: CASSLVVAGGLFEQYF
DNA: TGTGCCAGCAGCTTGGTAGTAGCGGGAGGTCTCTTCGAGCAGTACTTC

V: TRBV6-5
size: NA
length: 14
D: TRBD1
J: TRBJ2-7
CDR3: CASSILQGTYEQYF
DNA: TGTGCCAGCAGCATACTACAGGGGACATACGAGCAGTACTTC

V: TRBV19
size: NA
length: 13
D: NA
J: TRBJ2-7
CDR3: CASRPSWGVEQYF
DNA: TGTGCCAGTAGACCATCTTGGGGGGTCGAGCAGTACTTC

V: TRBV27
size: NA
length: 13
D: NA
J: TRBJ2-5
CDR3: CASSSSRKETQYF
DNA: TGTGCCAGCAGTTCTAGTCGAAAAGAGACCCAGTACTTC

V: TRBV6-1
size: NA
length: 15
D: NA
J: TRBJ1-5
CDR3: CASSPRQASNQPQHF
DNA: TGTGCCAGCTCCCCTAGACAGGCTAGCAATCAGCCCCAGCATTTT

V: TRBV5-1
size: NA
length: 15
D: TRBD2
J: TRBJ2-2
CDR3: CASSGLAGASGELFF
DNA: TGCGCCAGCAGCGGACTAGCGGGAGCCTCGGGGGAGCTGTTTTTT

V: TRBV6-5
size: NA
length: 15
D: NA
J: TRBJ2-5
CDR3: CASSRDPGIRETQYF
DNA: TGTGCCAGCAGCAGGGACCCTGGTATTCGAGAGACCCAGTACTTC

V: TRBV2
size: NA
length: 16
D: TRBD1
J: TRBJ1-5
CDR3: CASSEGVRGLNQPQHF
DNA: TGTGCCAGCAGTGAAGGGGTCAGGGGGCTTAATCAGCCCCAGCATTTT

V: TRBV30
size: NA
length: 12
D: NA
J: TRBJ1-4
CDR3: CAWGRGGEKLFF
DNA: TGTGCCTGGGGAAGGGGCGGGGAAAAACTGTTTTTT

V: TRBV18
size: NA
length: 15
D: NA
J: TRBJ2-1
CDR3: CASSPVGGLGNEQFF
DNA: TGTGCCAGCTCACCTGTTGGCGGTTTAGGAAATGAGCAGTTCTTC